The source of this TCR beta chain is a study of blood T cell repertoires in COVID-19. Study-level background: The United States, Italy and Spain provided the acute and convalescent COVID-19 samples. Sources were T cells, B-cell-depleted T cells, or PBMCs; the material itself was cDNA or gDNA.

The Seattle site enrolled patients during active infection and followed them longitudinally. The CDR3 has 17 amino acids. V gave up 0 bases and J gave up 0 bases, with 13 bases separating them. Germline V gene lookup returns CDR1 SGHRS and CDR2 YFSETQ. Study processing details: Reference gene primer amplification in the assay estimated nucleated cell counts. Method: immunoSEQ multiplex PCR; TCRdb's copy keeps in-frame clones and lacks some. V and J calls and clone size are given by that table; D and trimming were obtained from the DNA. The sample holds hundreds of thousands of clones, about 86% seen once.

The chain is built from TRBV5-1 and TRBJ1-5; maybe TRBD1 (6 bases). Sequenced material: peripheral blood. This sequence originates from an older woman with COVID-19, enrolled during active disease. The CDR3 loop reads CASSLGGGLNSNQPQHF. CDR3 bases: TGCGCCAGCAGCTTGGGCGGGGGCCTAAATAGCAATCAGCCCCAGCATTTT.